This TCR beta chain was sequenced during a study of blood T cell repertoires in COVID-19. About the study: The analysed material was cDNA or gDNA that came from T cells, B-cell-depleted T cells, or PBMCs.

The V and J ends lost 4 bases and 0 bases respectively, with 15 bases between them. CDR1 and CDR2 (germline): SGHNT, YYREEE (reference sequence). This CDR3 has 16 residues. Authors' analysis steps: For nucleated cells, counts were estimated from reference gene primer amplification. TCRdb's copy holds only in-frame clones and misses some; the assay was immunoSEQ multiplex PCR. That table gives V, J and clone size, and the DNA gave D and trimming. The top ten hold under 4.5% of the sample, which has about 110,000 clones, roughly 87% seen once. This chain joins TRBV5-4 and TRBJ2-3; D possibly corresponds to TRBD2 (6 bases). The sequencing input was peripheral blood. This sequence originates from a man aged 50-60 years with acute or convalescent COVID-19. The CDR3 spells CASSLSPGGSTDTQYF. CDR3 sequence (DNA): TGTGCCAGCAGCCTCAGTCCTGGGGGGAGCACAGATACGCAGTATTTT. Full variable domain (rest looked up from reference TRBV5-4 and TRBJ2-3): ETGVTQSPTHLIKTRGQQVTLRCSSQSGHNTVSWYQQALGQGPQFIFQYYREEENGRGNFPPRFSGLQFPNYSSELNVNALELDDSALYLCASSLSPGGSTDTQYFGPGTRLTVL.